Following are 13 T cell receptor beta chains from one sample sequenced in a study of radiotherapy plus CTLA-4 blockade in lung cancer. Assay: immunoSEQ multiplex PCR; the TCRdb copy retains only in-frame clones and omits some. The sample contains 71,000 or so clones, around 86% of which appear only once. The input for sequencing was peripheral blood, taken from a patient treated with radiotherapy plus ipilimumab. The receptor set was obtained from a human donor with non-small cell lung cancer who had stable disease on radiotherapy plus ipilimumab.

In this sample, this clone turned up once. J is TRBJ1-6 and V is TRBV6-1; D not resolved. Germline V CDR1 and CDR2: MNHNS, SASEGT. The CDR3 runs 17 residues. Trimming took off 4 bases at V and 0 bases at J, with 13 bases between the two ends. The CDR3 bases are TGTGCCAGCAGTGGCGAAGCGGTGAGCTCCTATAATTCACCCCTCCACTTT. This gives the protein CASSGEAVSSYNSPLHF.

This sequence joins TRBV19 and TRBJ2-7; 10 bases are a match to TRBD1. Germline V gene sequence: CDR1 LNHDA, CDR2 SQIVND (reference sequence). The CDR3 runs to 14 residues. V lost 4 bases to trimming and J lost 4 bases; unmatched junction nucleotides: 4. CDR3 in amino acids: CASSTTGGTYEQYF. CDR3 nucleotide sequence: TGTGCCAGTAGTACGACAGGGGGCACGTACGAGCAGTACTTC.

The V gene is TRBV28, the J gene TRBJ2-5; the match to TRBD2 covers 7 bases. V lost 10 bases, J lost 4 bases, and 9 bases stayed unmatched. Germline V gives CDR1 MDHEN, CDR2 SYDVKM. The CDR3 has 13 amino acids. CDR3 coding DNA: TGTGCCACCTGGGAGGGGAACGGAGAGACCCAGTACTTC. Translating gives CATWEGNGETQYF.

The rearrangement uses TRBV28 and TRBJ2-6; D is perhaps TRBD2 (6 bases). The germline CDR1 and CDR2 sequences are MDHEN and SYDVKM. The CDR3 is 19 amino acids. V was cut by 6 bases and J by 0 bases, with 21 bases left in between. CDR3 nucleotides: TGTGCCAGCAGCTCCTGGAGGAGGGGAGGAGTCTCTGGGGCCAACGTCCTGACTTTC. This gives the protein CASSSWRRGGVSGANVLTF.

V gene TRBV7-3 combines with J gene TRBJ2-3; 9 bases map to TRBD2. Germline CDR1 is SGHTA and CDR2 is FQGTGA. The CDR3 sequence is 15 residues long. Germline trimming cut 2 bases from V and 1 base from J; bases unmatched to any gene: 1. CDR3 nucleotide sequence: TGTGCCAGCAGCTTAGCTAGCGGGGGCACAGATACGCAGTATTTT. Translation: CASSLASGGTDTQYF.

The chain carries TRBV30 and TRBJ1-1; 9 bases are a match to TRBD1. CDR1 and CDR2 from the germline V gene are GTSNPN and SVGIG (reference sequence). CDR3 size: 13 residues. The junction had 5 bases not matched to a gene; V was cut back by 3 bases and J by 6 bases. The CDR3 nucleotides read TGTGCCTGGAGCCGGACAGGGGTCCCTGAAGCTTTCTTT. Translating it yields CAWSRTGVPEAFF.

V and J are TRBV4-1 and TRBJ2-1; D not resolved. From germline, CDR1 is MGHRA and CDR2 YSYEKL. The CDR3 has 18 amino acids. V was pared by 0 bases and J by 2 bases, with 17 bases between. The CDR3 is CASSQEASLMIPYNEQFF. In nucleotides, the CDR3 is TGCGCCAGCAGCCAAGAAGCGTCGTTGATGATCCCCTACAATGAGCAGTTCTTC.

In this sample, this clone turned up a few times. J is TRBJ2-7 and V is TRBV7-9; 8 nucleotides line up with TRBD1. CDR3 length: 14 amino acids. Germline V CDR1 and CDR2: SEHNR, FQNEAQ (reference sequence). With 1 base clipped from V and 7 bases from J, the junction kept 6 bases outside the gene matches. CDR3 in DNA: TGTGCCAGCAGCTTAGAGGGACAGGCGTTGGAGCAGTACTTC. Protein sequence: CASSLEGQALEQYF.

This chain connects TRBV5-4 to TRBJ2-4; the D is unclear. The germline V gene has CDR1 SGHNT and CDR2 YYREEE (reference sequence). The length of the CDR3 is 13 residues. Trimming took 3 bases from V and 0 from J, leaving 4 bases between them. The CDR3 loop is CASSSLAKNIQYF. CDR3 coding DNA: TGTGCCAGCAGCTCTCTAGCCAAAAACATTCAGTACTTC.

The chain uses TRBV6-6 and TRBJ2-2; no firm D call. Looked up from germline, CDR1 is MNHNY and CDR2 is SVGAGI (reference sequence). The CDR3 runs 15 residues. V lost 4 bases, J lost 6 bases, and 15 bases lay in between. The CDR3 DNA reads TGTGCCAGCAGTTCCGCCCACAAGTCCTCCGGGGAGCTGTTTTTT. Translating it yields CASSSAHKSSGELFF.

The chain joins TRBV5-1 to TRBJ2-3; 13 nucleotides agree with TRBD2. CDR3 size: 16 residues. CDR1 and CDR2 from the germline V gene are SGHRS and YFSETQ. The J segment lost 10 bases and the V segment lost 0 bases, leaving 8 bases of the junction unmatched. CDR3 in amino acids: CASSLEGTSGVVAQYF. The CDR3 DNA reads as TGCGCCAGCAGCTTGGAAGGGACTAGCGGGGTAGTAGCGCAGTATTTT.

V and J are TRBV19 and TRBJ1-1; the match to TRBD1 covers 8 bases. The CDR3 covers 13 residues. CDR1 is LNHDA, CDR2 SQIVND, per germline (reference sequence). The J segment lost 1 base and the V segment lost 9 bases, leaving 4 bases of the junction unmatched. CDR3 residues: CASAGQGNTEAFF. CDR3 nucleotide sequence: TGTGCCAGCGCCGGACAGGGGAACACTGAAGCTTTCTTT.

CDR3 region: CASSSGGAKTGNTIYF. DNA of the CDR3: TGTGCCAGCAGTTCGGGAGGGGCGAAAACTGGAAACACCATATATTTT. The V call is TRBV6-5, the J call TRBJ1-3, with D maybe TRBD1 (5 bases). Looked up from germline, CDR1 is MNHEY and CDR2 is SVGAGI. This CDR3 is 16 amino acids long. The V end lost 4 bases, the J end lost 2 bases, and 15 bases lay between the germline ends.